This TCR beta chain was profiled in a study of blood T cell repertoires in COVID-19 (dated by TCRdb to about 2020). Regarding the complete study: Samples from collaborators originated in the United States, Italy and Spain and spanned both the acute and convalescent phases of COVID-19. The material from the prospective study consisted of cDNA or gDNA derived from T cells, B-cell-depleted T cells, or PBMCs. The dataset comprised deeply sampled blood TCRbeta repertoires from subjects exposed to, actively infected with, or recovered from COVID-19. A freely available public database, intended as a resource for researchers studying the immune response to SARS-CoV-2, is where the repertoires were released. Samples were obtained from the ongoing ImmuneRACE study (first 160 participants) and from about 1,300 subjects provided by 6 global collaborators. A de-identified subject ID, COVID-19 status, age in years and sex were almost always included in the sample metadata. Where available, HLA class I and class II types were taken from metadata supplied by the sample provider and were not determined by assay-based typing. Overall study outcomes, separate from this receptor: How much clinical and demographic metadata was included differed by source and by participant, and the metadata was provided uncurated.

From the cysteine up to the phenylalanine, the CDR3 has a length of 14 residues. The read is trimmed to its CDR3 DNA, 42 bases read in frame from base 1. The germline V gene specifies MNHEY as CDR1 and SVGAGI as CDR2. Unmatched junction bases come to 5, with V trimmed by 4 bases and J by 4 bases. Comments on this clone: There is no known antigen for this receptor. Base qualities are not at hand, and no much larger clone is one base apart.

Each collaborating institution followed its own protocols to collect whole blood in K2EDTA tubes. For TCRbeta analysis, collaborators shipped samples in one of three forms: frozen whole blood, isolated PBMCs, or DNA extracted from either of those sample types. The immunoSEQ Assay, a bias-controlled multiplex PCR, was used to amplify TCRbeta CDR3 regions from genomic DNA. As for the original processing: Within the assay, amplification of reference gene primers was used to estimate how many nucleated cells each sample contained. Sequence reads were collapsed and filtered to measure the absolute abundance of every unique TCRbeta CDR3 rearrangement. For each sample, productive Simpson clonality was calculated as the square root of Simpson's diversity index over productive rearrangements. Entries here come from immuneACCESS through TCRdb and include only in-frame sequences with V and J called. Some clones fail to appear in such tables; in the studies checked, an unresolved V gene covers under half of the shortfall, and the cause of the remainder is unknown. The DNA was the basis for D and trimming; V, J and clone size are from that table. The sample records around 250,000 clones, around 90% of which are singletons. The biggest ten clones account for around 0.7% of the sample.

Sequencing was done on a sample of peripheral blood. The rearranged segments are TRBV6-5 and TRBJ2-3; 7 central bases correspond to TRBD2. This TCR was recovered from a human donor in a cohort sampled during active COVID-19. The DNA sequence follows: TGTGCCAGCAGTTGGGGCGGGAGCTCAGATACGCAGTATTTT. This is translated as CASSWGGSSDTQYF.